This TCR beta chain was identified in a study of CD8+ T cells in alopecia areata. As for the study in general: The drug, oral tofacitinib, was given to treated patients at 5 to 10 mg twice daily. Dosing with tofacitinib proceeded for 6 to 18 months, followed by 6 months off drug.

Isolated RNA was reverse transcribed into cDNA used as the sequencing template. Assay: immunoSEQ multiplex PCR; the TCRdb copy retains only in-frame clones and omits some. Counted here are 110,000 to 150,000 clones, around 49% occurring once; the ten biggest clones make up over 0.85%. Germline V lookup: CDR1 MNHNY, CDR2 SVGAGI (reference sequence). V was pared by 5 bases and J by 0 bases, with 11 bases between. This CDR3 comprises 14 residues. The sequence came from a human donor with alopecia areata. The sequences come from CD4+ T cells sorted from blood, collected at week 0. The chain has TRBV6-6 and TRBJ2-7; D is undetermined. The CDR3 region has the DNA TGTGCCAGCAGTCCCCTCCACAGCTCCTACGAGCAGTACTTC. This gives the protein CASSPLHSSYEQYF.